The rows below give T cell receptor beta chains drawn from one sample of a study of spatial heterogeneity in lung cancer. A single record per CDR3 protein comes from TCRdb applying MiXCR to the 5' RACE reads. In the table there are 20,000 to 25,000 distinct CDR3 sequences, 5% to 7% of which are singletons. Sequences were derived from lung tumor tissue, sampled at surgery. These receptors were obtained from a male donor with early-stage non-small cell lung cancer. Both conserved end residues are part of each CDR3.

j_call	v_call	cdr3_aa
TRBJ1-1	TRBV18	CASSPQELAEAFF
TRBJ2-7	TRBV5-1	CASSSGTRASGTRYEQYF
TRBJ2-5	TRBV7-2	CASSLGLAGGRETQYF
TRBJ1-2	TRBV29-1	CSVSGSYYGYTF
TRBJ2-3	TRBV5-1	CASSSGAIFDF
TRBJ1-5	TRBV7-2	CASSLQGVNQPQHF
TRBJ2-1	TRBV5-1	CASGLFTGSYNEQFF
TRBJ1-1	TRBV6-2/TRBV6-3	CASSSGPLNTEAFF
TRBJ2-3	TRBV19	CASSSFGGAVSTDTQYF
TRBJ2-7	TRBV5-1	CASSSLPSGRAEEQYF
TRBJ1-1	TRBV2	CASSEGGPEAFF
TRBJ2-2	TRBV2	CASSSGTVRGELFF
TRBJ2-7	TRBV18	CASSPPWSASYEQYF
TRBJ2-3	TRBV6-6	CASSYWGATDTQYF
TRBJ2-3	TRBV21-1	CASSSPDASERPTTDTQYF
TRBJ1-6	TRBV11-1	CASSPTGGTSPLHF
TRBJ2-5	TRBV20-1	CSAWLAGKETQYF
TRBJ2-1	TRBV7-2	CASSPEEQTPYNEQFF
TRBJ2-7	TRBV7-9	CASSLNLGTYEQYF
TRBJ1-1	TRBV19	CASKGGDTEAFF
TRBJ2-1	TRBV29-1	CSVVLGRGFNEQFF
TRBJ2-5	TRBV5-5	CASSRDREKTQYF
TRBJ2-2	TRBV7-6	CASSLGTGVAGELFF
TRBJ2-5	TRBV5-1	CASSFPGTQYF
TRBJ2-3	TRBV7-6	CASSSRTGRPATDTQYF
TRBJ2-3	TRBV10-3	CAITPGGADTQYF
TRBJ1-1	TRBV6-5	CASSYGYEAFF
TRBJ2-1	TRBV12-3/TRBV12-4	CASSFGTSGNEQFF
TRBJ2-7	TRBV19	CASSIDPAGIYEQYF
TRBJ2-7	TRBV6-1	CASRRDRDLYEQYF
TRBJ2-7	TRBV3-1	CASSQGQGPSYEQYF
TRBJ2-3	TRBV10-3	CAIRSTSGGEYF
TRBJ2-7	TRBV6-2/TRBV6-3	CASSFRLTTSYEQYF
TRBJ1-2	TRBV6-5	CASSRPGSYGYTF
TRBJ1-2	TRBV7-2	CASSPGRGPGYTF
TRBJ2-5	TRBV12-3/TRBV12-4	CASSTSKGAMETQYF
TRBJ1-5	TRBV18	CASSRDYSNQPQHF
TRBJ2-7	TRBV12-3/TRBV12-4	CASSLGLAGLYEQYF
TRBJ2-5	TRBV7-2	CASTVDRRYAQYF
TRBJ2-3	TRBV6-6	CASSWGTDTQYF
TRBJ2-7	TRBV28	CASSPWDEEGGYEQYF
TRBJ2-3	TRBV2	CASSLQGTTDTQYF
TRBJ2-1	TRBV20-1	CSASNRGTGPSNEQFF
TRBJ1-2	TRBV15	CATSRDLAPGGYTF
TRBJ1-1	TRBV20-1	CSARRDRGLEAFF
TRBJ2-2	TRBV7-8	CASGAGQFGAGELFF
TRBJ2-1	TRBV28	CASGSLRGANNEQFF
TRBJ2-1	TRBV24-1	CATTGGSLNEQFF
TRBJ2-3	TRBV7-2	CASSLRTSGGTDTQYF
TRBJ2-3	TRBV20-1	CSAQDRVAVDTQYF
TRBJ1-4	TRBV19	CASSISPRTKLFF
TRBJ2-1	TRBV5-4	CASSLAGDRGRFF
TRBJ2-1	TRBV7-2	CASSPSNEQFF
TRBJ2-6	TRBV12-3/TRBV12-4	CASTGDGANVLTF
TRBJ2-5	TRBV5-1	CASSSGTAFGFQETQYF
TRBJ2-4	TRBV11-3	CASSLVGRGGYQYF
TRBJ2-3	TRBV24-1	CATSVYTGVDTQYF